One sample yielded the 14 T cell receptor beta chains listed below, sequenced in a study of T cells after yellow fever vaccination. MiXCR was run by TCRdb on the 5' RACE reads, yielding one entry per CDR3 protein. The data contain hundreds of thousands of distinct CDR3 sequences, about 12% of them singletons. The sample was PBMCs, taken on the day of the yellow fever booster vaccination. The receptors were sampled from a man aged 25-45 years who received the YFV17D yellow fever vaccine.

This clonotype was observed a handful of times. DNA for the CDR3: TGCAGTGCCCCGGGGACCCGACTAGCGGGAGGCAATGAGCAGTTCTTC. This sequence encodes CSAPGTRLAGGNEQFF. The J gene is TRBJ2-1, the V gene TRBV20-1; TRBD2 aligns across 13 bases. Per the germline V gene, CDR1 is DFQATT and CDR2 is SNEGSKA (reference sequence). The CDR3 spans 16 residues. V lost 6 bases and J lost 6; bases outside the gene matches: 11.

This clonotype was found a few times. This rearrangement joins TRBV4-2 to TRBJ1-5; D may be TRBD1 (5 bases). The CDR3 length is 14 residues. In germline, CDR1 is LGHNA, CDR2 YNFKEQ. Trimming left V 8 bases short and J 0 bases short, with 11 bases between. The CDR3 DNA is TGTGCCAGCGCTGCGGGGGATAGCAATCAGCCCCAGCATTTT. It codes for CASAAGDSNQPQHF.

This clonotype came up many times. The V call is TRBV20-1, the J call TRBJ2-1; 8 bases are shared with TRBD2. The CDR3 totals 14 residues. The germline CDR1 and CDR2 sequences are DFQATT and SNEGSKA (reference sequence). With 2 bases clipped from V and 4 bases from J, the junction kept 4 bases outside the gene matches. CDR3 sequence (DNA): TGCAGTGCTAGATTTGGGACTAGTTACAATGAGCAGTTCTTC. Its translation is CSARFGTSYNEQFF.

V and J are TRBV9 and TRBJ2-5, with 10 bases that match TRBD2. The CDR3 loop spans 17 amino acids. In germline, CDR1 is SGDLS, CDR2 YYNGEE. The V and J ends lost 4 bases and 1 base, in that order; junction bases with no gene match: 10. The DNA of the CDR3 is TGTGCCAGCAGCCCAGTGAGGGGACTAGCGAGCCAAGAGACCCAGTACTTC. It is translated as CASSPVRGLASQETQYF.

This clonotype came up a few times. The chain couples TRBV7-8 to TRBJ2-3; tentative D call: TRBD1 (6 bases). Between the trimmed V and J ends, which lost 1 base and 2 bases, there was a span of 13 bases. Germline loops: CDR1 SGHVS, CDR2 FQNEAQ. This CDR3 is built from 16 residues. In DNA form, the CDR3 reads TGTGCCAGCAGCTTAGTGGGGGCATCTAACACAGATACGCAGTATTTT. It is translated as CASSLVGASNTDTQYF.

This chain connects TRBV12-3 or TRBV12-4 to TRBJ1-5; D not certain. The germline V and J ends were trimmed by 8 bases and 3 bases, with 2 bases remaining between them. The CDR3 length is 10 residues. The CDR3 DNA follows: TGTGCCAGCCCCAATCAGCCCCAGCATTTT. It encodes CASPNQPQHF.

Comments on this clonotype: The junction departs from germline at one end; a sequencing error may be responsible. The V and J genes are TRBV6-5 and TRBJ2-1; 11 nucleotides match TRBD2. The CDR3 runs to 15 residues. The germline gives CDR1 MNHEY, CDR2 SVGAGI. CDR3 sequence: CASSYLAGGPSEQFF. Written as DNA, the CDR3 is TGTGCCAGCAGCTACTTAGCGGGAGGGCCTAGTGAGCAGTTCTTC.

The table lists this clonotype with a few counts. The rearrangement uses TRBV6-5 and TRBJ1-3, with D unclear. The ends were cut back, 0 bases at V and 0 bases at J, with 12 bases in the middle. Germline V CDR1 and CDR2: MNHEY, SVGAGI. The CDR3 is 17 residues long. The CDR3 nucleotides are TGTGCCAGCAGTTACTCGATCCTAAATCCCTCTGGAAACACCATATATTTT. Protein: CASSYSILNPSGNTIYF.

The chain has TRBV5-4 and TRBJ2-5, with a tentative D call TRBD2 (6 bases). CDR1 and CDR2 (germline): SGHNT, YYREEE (reference sequence). Trimming pared 5 bases from V and 2 bases from J, leaving 16 bases between. There are 15 residues in the CDR3. The DNA for the CDR3 is TGTGCCAGCAGTCACGCGTCCAGCGGGCAAGAGACCCAGTACTTC. Protein sequence: CASSHASSGQETQYF.

In its sample, this clonotype was seen a few times. This chain connects TRBV30 to TRBJ2-7, with D unresolved. The CDR3 runs to 14 residues. V gave up 0 bases and J gave up 0 bases, with 9 bases separating them. Germline CDR1 reads GTSNPN; CDR2 reads SVGIG (reference sequence). The CDR3 spells CAWSVTVNSYEQYF. For the CDR3, the DNA is TGTGCCTGGAGTGTAACAGTTAACTCCTACGAGCAGTACTTC.

The table lists this clonotype with a few counts. V usage is TRBV15 and J usage is TRBJ2-3, with TRBD2 matching over 8 bases. The CDR3 covers 13 residues. The ends lost 6 bases at V and 4 bases at J; junction bases unmatched: 3. The germline V gene encodes CDR1 LNHNV and CDR2 YYDKDF (reference sequence). The CDR3 nucleotides are TGTGCCACCAGACTACTAGCGGCAGATACGCAGTATTTT. Translating gives CATRLLAADTQYF.

This clonotype was found a few times. J is TRBJ2-5 and V is TRBV10-3; D gene unclear. CDR1 is ENHRY and CDR2 is SYGVKD in the germline V gene. V shed 3 bases and J shed 5 bases, with 16 bases lying between them. This CDR3 is built from 15 residues. CDR3 loop: CAISDSQLQLETQYF. In DNA form, the CDR3 reads TGTGCCATCAGTGACTCGCAACTCCAATTGGAGACCCAGTACTTC.

This clonotype has a handful of counts. The chain's CDR3 is CASSYLTGEETQYF. In DNA form, the CDR3 reads TGTGCCAGCAGTTATCTTACAGGGGAGGAGACCCAGTACTTC. The chain uses TRBV6-5 and TRBJ2-5; 7 nucleotides align to TRBD1. The CDR3 totals 14 residues. J gave up 5 bases and V 3 bases, and 6 bases lay outside the gene matches. Germline V CDR1 and CDR2: MNHEY, SVGAGI.

This clonotype appeared many times. One end of the junction does not line up with germline, which may come from a read error. The chain uses TRBV18 and TRBJ2-7, with D perhaps TRBD1 (6 bases). This CDR3 contains 14 residues. Germline V lookup: CDR1 KGHSH, CDR2 LQKENI. Here the CDR3 reads CASSPGTSSYEQYF. In DNA, the CDR3 is TGCGCCAGCAGCCCCGGGACATCATCCTACGAGCAGTACTTC.